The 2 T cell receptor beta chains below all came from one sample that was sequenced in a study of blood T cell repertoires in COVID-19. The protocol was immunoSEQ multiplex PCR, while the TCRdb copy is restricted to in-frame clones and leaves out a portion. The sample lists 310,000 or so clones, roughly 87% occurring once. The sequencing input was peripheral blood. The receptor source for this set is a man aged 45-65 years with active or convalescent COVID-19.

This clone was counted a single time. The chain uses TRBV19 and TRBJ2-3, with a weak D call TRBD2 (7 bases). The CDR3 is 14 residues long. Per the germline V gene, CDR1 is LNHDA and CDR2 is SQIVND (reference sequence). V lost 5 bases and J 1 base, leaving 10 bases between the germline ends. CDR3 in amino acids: CASSRGAGTDTQYF. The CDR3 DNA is TGTGCCAGTAGTCGGGGGGCCGGCACAGATACGCAGTATTTT.

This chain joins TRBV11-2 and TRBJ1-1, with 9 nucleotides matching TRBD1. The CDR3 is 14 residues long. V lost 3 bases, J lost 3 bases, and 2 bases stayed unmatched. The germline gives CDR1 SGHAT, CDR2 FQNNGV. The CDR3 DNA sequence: TGTGCCAGCAGCTTCAACAGGGGGCACACTGAAGCTTTCTTT. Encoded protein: CASSFNRGHTEAFF. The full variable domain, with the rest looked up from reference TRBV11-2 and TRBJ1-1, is EAGVAQSPRYKIIEKRQSVAFWCNPISGHATLYWYQQILGQGPKLLIQFQNNGVVDDSQLPKDRFSAERLKGVDSTLKIQPAKLEDSAVYLCASSFNRGHTEAFFGQGTRLTVV.